Below are 26 T cell receptor beta chains sequenced from a single sample in a study of T cell responses to AZD1222 COVID-19 vaccine. Some clones are missing from TCRdb's copy, which holds only in-frame ones; the method was immunoSEQ multiplex PCR. Of over 85,000 clones listed, about 88% were seen once; the top ten hold roughly 1.6%. The sequences come from peripheral blood, collected on day 0 of AZD1222 vaccination. These receptors came from an adult in good health.

The rearrangement joins TRBV4-2 to TRBJ2-7; 11 positions agree with TRBD2. V dropped 5 bases and J dropped 2; count of bases not matched to a gene: 11. The germline gives CDR1 LGHNA, CDR2 YNFKEQ. This CDR3 has 17 amino acids. The DNA of the CDR3 is TGTGCCAGCAGCGGAGAATCTGGTAGCGGGAGGGCCTACGAGCAGTACTTC. It encodes CASSGESGSGRAYEQYF.

V gene TRBV27 combines with J gene TRBJ1-1; no reliable D call. Trimming removed 4 bases at V and 8 bases at J, with 14 bases between. CDR1 is MNHEY, CDR2 SMNVEV, per germline (reference sequence). The CDR3 contains 13 residues. For the CDR3, the DNA is TGTGCCAGCAGTTCCCTAGCCACCCCCGAAGCTTTCTTT. Residues: CASSSLATPEAFF.

V usage is TRBV7-8 and J usage is TRBJ2-3; possibly TRBD2 for D (6 bases). V was trimmed by 2 bases and J by 6 bases, leaving 18 bases between them. CDR1 is SGHVS and CDR2 is FQNEAQ in the germline V gene. This CDR3 comprises 16 residues. The DNA of the CDR3 is TGTGCCAGCAGCTTAATGGGTGCGGGACGGTCGGATACGCAGTATTTT. Translated: CASSLMGAGRSDTQYF.

The genes are TRBV29-1 and TRBJ2-1; a weak D match, TRBD2 (5 bases). Germline CDR1 and CDR2: SQVTM and ANQGSEA. V was cut by 7 bases and J by 0 bases, with 19 bases left in between. The length of the CDR3 is 16 residues. CDR3 sequence reads: CSAEDFTTSSYNEQFF. CDR3 DNA sequence: TGCAGCGCCGAGGACTTCACAACGAGCTCCTACAATGAGCAGTTCTTC.

The CDR3 region has the DNA TGCGCCAGCAGCCCATGGGAGAAGGGGATCACTGAAGCTTTCTTT. Its protein is CASSPWEKGITEAFF. The chain uses TRBV4-1 and TRBJ1-1, with a tentative D call TRBD1 (5 bases). CDR1 is MGHRA and CDR2 is YSYEKL in the germline V gene. Trimming stripped 4 bases from V and 4 bases from J, with 16 bases between. The CDR3 contains 15 residues.

The gene calls are TRBV7-9 and TRBJ2-1; 9 bases map to TRBD2. Germline V gene lookup returns CDR1 SEHNR and CDR2 FQNEAQ (reference sequence). There are 16 residues in the CDR3. J gave up 4 bases and V 5 bases, and 9 bases lay outside the gene matches. CDR3 DNA: TGTGCCAGCAGCCCAACCGGGACTAGCAAATACAATGAGCAGTTCTTC. It translates to CASSPTGTSKYNEQFF.

The genes are TRBV7-9 and TRBJ1-4; 8 nucleotides line up with TRBD1. Germline trimming cut 4 bases from V and 7 bases from J; bases unmatched to any gene: 5. This CDR3 contains 14 residues. Germline CDR1 and CDR2: SEHNR and FQNEAQ (reference sequence). As DNA, the CDR3 is TGTGCCAGCAGCTACGACAGGGGAAGTGAAAAACTGTTTTTT. It is translated as CASSYDRGSEKLFF. Full variable domain (rest looked up from reference TRBV7-9 and TRBJ1-4): DTGVSQNPRHKITKRGQNVTFRCDPISEHNRLYWYRQTLGQGPEFLTYFQNEAQLEKSRLLSDRFSAERPKGSFSTLEIQRTEQGDSAMYLCASSYDRGSEKLFFGSGTQLSVL.

The chain couples TRBV29-1 to TRBJ2-1; 15 bases fit TRBD2. Trimming cost V 1 base and J 4 bases; bases outside gene matches: 5. This CDR3 is 17 amino acids long. CDR1 and CDR2 from the germline V gene are SQVTM and ANQGSEA. CDR3 protein: CSVEGLGLAGGYNEQFF. CDR3 sequence (DNA): TGCAGCGTTGAAGGTTTGGGACTAGCGGGGGGATACAATGAGCAGTTCTTC.

This rearrangement joins TRBV6-5 to TRBJ1-1; D unclear. Germline V gene data show CDR1 as MNHEY and CDR2 as SVGAGI. This CDR3 region has 12 residues. Trimming took 6 bases from V and 0 from J, leaving 5 bases between them. The CDR3 here is CASRELNTEAFF. The CDR3 coding sequence is TGTGCCAGCAGGGAGCTGAACACTGAAGCTTTCTTT.

This clone occurred once. The genes are TRBV7-2 and TRBJ1-2, with unresolved D. Germline CDR1 reads SGHTA; CDR2 reads FQGNSA. The CDR3 extends over 15 amino acids. The germline V and J ends were trimmed by 0 bases and 0 bases, with 8 bases remaining between them. The CDR3 nucleotides read TGTGCCAGCAGCTTAGCGCTGTCTCCTAACTATGGCTACACCTTC. Protein product: CASSLALSPNYGYTF.

The CDR3: CASSLGGWWESSTDTQYF. DNA of the CDR3: TGTGCCAGCAGCTTAGGGGGATGGTGGGAGAGCAGCACAGATACGCAGTATTTT. V gene TRBV13 combines with J gene TRBJ2-3; tentatively, D is TRBD2 (5 bases). The V gene's germline CDR1 is PRHDT and CDR2 FYEKMQ (reference sequence). The ends were cut back, 0 bases at V and 0 bases at J, with 16 bases in the middle. This CDR3 has 18 amino acids.

This clone has only a few counts. The rearrangement links TRBV7-9 to TRBJ1-3; no reliable D call. Looked up from germline, CDR1 is SEHNR and CDR2 is FQNEAQ (reference sequence). This CDR3 is built from 14 residues. Trimming took off 0 bases at V and 4 bases at J, with 7 bases between the two ends. This CDR3 reads CASSLAPVGNTIYF. The CDR3 region has the DNA TGTGCCAGCAGCTTAGCTCCGGTCGGAAACACCATATATTTT.

The chain has TRBV5-1 and TRBJ1-1, with 11 bases lining up with TRBD1. The germline gives CDR1 SGHRS, CDR2 YFSETQ. This CDR3 is 17 amino acids long. The trim removed 0 bases at V and 1 base at J, leaving 5 bases unmatched. The CDR3 protein is CASSLAGQGAGNTEAFF. DNA of the CDR3: TGCGCCAGCAGCTTGGCCGGACAGGGGGCAGGGAACACTGAAGCTTTCTTT.

The rearrangement links TRBV5-1 to TRBJ2-7; TRBD2 agrees at 7 bases. The CDR3 covers 15 residues. Germline trimming cut 0 bases from V and 4 bases from J; bases unmatched to any gene: 7. CDR1 is SGHRS and CDR2 is YFSETQ in the germline V gene. The CDR3 is CASSLDGGRSYEQYF. In DNA form, the CDR3 reads TGCGCCAGCAGCTTGGACGGCGGGAGATCGTACGAGCAGTACTTC.

This chain connects TRBV18 to TRBJ2-2, with a possible D match to TRBD1 (5 bases). Germline CDR1 reads KGHSH; CDR2 reads LQKENI. Trimming cost V 3 bases and J 0 bases, with 14 bases left between them. The CDR3 spans 17 residues. Here the CDR3 reads CASSPPRGLANTGELFF. In nucleotides, the CDR3 is TGTGCCAGCTCACCCCCAAGGGGCCTCGCGAACACCGGGGAGCTGTTTTTT.

On this clone itself: One junction end disagrees with the germline gene, perhaps due to a read error. The gene calls are TRBV5-1 and TRBJ2-1, with 13 bases lining up with TRBD2. Looked up from germline, CDR1 is SGHRS and CDR2 is YFSETQ. The CDR3 consists of 17 residues. The CDR3 spells CASNLQTSGRTNNEQFF. Written as DNA, the CDR3 is TGCGCCAGCAACTTGCAGACTAGCGGGAGGACCAACAATGAGCAGTTCTTC. Filled out from reference TRBV5-1 and TRBJ2-1, the complete variable domain reads KAGVTQTPRYLIKTRGQQVTLSCSPISGHRSVSWYQQTPGQGLQFLFEYFSETQRNKGNFPGRFSGRQFSNSRSEMNVSTLELGDSALYLCASNLQTSGRTNNEQFFGPGTRLTVL.

This rearrangement joins TRBV5-5 to TRBJ2-7, with D maybe TRBD2 (6 bases). V lost 0 bases to trimming and J lost 1 base, with 11 bases between them. This CDR3 has 15 residues. Germline CDR1 and CDR2: SGHKS and YYEKEE (reference sequence). The CDR3 DNA is TGTGCCAGCAGCTTGGGATCGACTAGATCCTACGAGCAGTACTTC. Protein product: CASSLGSTRSYEQYF.

V is TRBV11-2 and J is TRBJ1-3; the match to TRBD1 covers 7 bases. V gave up 5 bases and J gave up 2 bases; unmatched junction bases: 6. Germline V CDR1 and CDR2: SGHAT, FQNNGV. This CDR3 is 15 amino acids long. The CDR3 coding sequence is TGTGCCAGCAGCGTCGGTCAGGGGGCTGGAAACACCATATATTTT. Encoded protein: CASSVGQGAGNTIYF.

This chain connects TRBV5-1 to TRBJ2-5; 9 bases line up with TRBD2. The CDR3 is 16 amino acids. Germline V gene sequence: CDR1 SGHRS, CDR2 YFSETQ. V shed 4 bases, J shed 5 bases, and the junction held 12 bases outside the gene matches. The CDR3: CASSPGSLAGLETQYF. The CDR3 DNA reads TGCGCCAGCAGCCCCGGCTCTCTAGCGGGATTGGAGACCCAGTACTTC.

The chain joins TRBV5-8 to TRBJ1-2; D is possibly TRBD1 (6 bases). Germline loops: CDR1 SGHTS, CDR2 YDEGEE. Deletions cut 4 bases from V and 4 bases from J, with 17 bases between. This CDR3 is 15 amino acids long. The CDR3 reads CASSRGGTNSYGYTF. In DNA form, the CDR3 reads TGTGCCAGCAGCCGGGGGGGGACAAACTCCTATGGCTACACCTTC.

The chain employs TRBV7-6 and TRBJ1-2; a possible D gene is TRBD1 (5 bases). The CDR3 consists of 18 residues. The V gene's germline CDR1 is SGHVS and CDR2 FNYEAQ. Trimming stripped 0 bases from V and 2 bases from J, with 19 bases between. CDR3 sequence: CASSLARGPTPLNYGYTF. The CDR3 DNA sequence: TGTGCCAGCAGCTTAGCGCGGGGACCCACTCCCCTCAACTATGGCTACACCTTC.

This chain uses TRBV30 with TRBJ2-7; unclear D gene. Trimming took off 2 bases at V and 6 bases at J, with 11 bases between the two ends. In germline, CDR1 is GTSNPN, CDR2 SVGIG (reference sequence). The CDR3 is 12 amino acids. The CDR3 loop is CAWSKLPIEQYF. As DNA, the CDR3 is TGTGCCTGGAGTAAACTACCGATCGAGCAGTACTTC.

The rearrangement links TRBV30 to TRBJ1-1; D may be TRBD1 (5 bases). The V end was cut by 0 bases, the J end by 1 base, with 15 bases between. This CDR3 is 16 amino acids long. Germline values: CDR1 GTSNPN, CDR2 SVGIG (reference sequence). The CDR3 loop reads CAWSVWPSGQNTEAFF. CDR3 sequence (DNA): TGTGCCTGGAGTGTATGGCCCTCGGGGCAGAACACTGAAGCTTTCTTT.

This chain uses TRBV3-1 (or the pseudogene TRBV3-2) with TRBJ2-3; 10 bases are shared with TRBD2. This CDR3 region has 15 residues. Germline V gene sequence: CDR1 LGHDT, CDR2 YNNKEL (reference sequence). Trimming removed 5 bases from V and 3 bases from J; junction bases left unmatched: 5. The CDR3 nucleotides are TGTGCCAGCAGCGCTCTAGCGGGAGTTACAGATACGCAGTATTTT. This sequence encodes CASSALAGVTDTQYF.

This clone was seen a few times. The chain links TRBV2 to TRBJ1-1; D remains ambiguous. V was clipped by 4 bases and J by 0 bases, with 9 bases between them. Germline V gene sequence: CDR1 SNHLY, CDR2 FYNNEI. The CDR3 sequence is 14 residues long. The CDR3 loop is CASSGEHLNTEAFF. CDR3 DNA: TGTGCCAGCAGTGGTGAACACCTGAACACTGAAGCTTTCTTT.

The gene calls are TRBV3-1 (or the pseudogene TRBV3-2) and TRBJ2-2; TRBD1 matches 9 bases. Germline CDR1 and CDR2: LGHDT and YNNKEL (reference sequence). V was pared by 5 bases and J by 8 bases, with 9 bases of the junction left unmatched. CDR3 length equals 15 residues. Written as DNA, the CDR3 is TGTGCCAGCAGCACCACACAGGGGGCATCGGGGGAGCTGTTTTTT. Encoded protein: CASSTTQGASGELFF.